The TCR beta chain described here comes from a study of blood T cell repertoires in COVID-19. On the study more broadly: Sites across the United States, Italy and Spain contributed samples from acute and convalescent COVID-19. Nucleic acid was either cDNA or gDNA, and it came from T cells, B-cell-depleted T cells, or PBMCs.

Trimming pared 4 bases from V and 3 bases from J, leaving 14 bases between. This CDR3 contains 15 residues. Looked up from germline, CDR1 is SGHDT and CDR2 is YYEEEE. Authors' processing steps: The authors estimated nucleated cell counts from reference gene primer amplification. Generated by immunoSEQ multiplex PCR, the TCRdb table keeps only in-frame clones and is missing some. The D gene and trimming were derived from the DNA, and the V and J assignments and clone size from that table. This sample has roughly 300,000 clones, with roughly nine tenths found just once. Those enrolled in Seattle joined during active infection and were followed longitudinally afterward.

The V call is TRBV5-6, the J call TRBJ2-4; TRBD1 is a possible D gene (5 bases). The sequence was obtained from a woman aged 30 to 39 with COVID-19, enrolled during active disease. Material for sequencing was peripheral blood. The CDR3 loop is CASSLQGVHKNIQYF. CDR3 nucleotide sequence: TGTGCCAGCAGCCTGCAGGGTGTCCACAAAAACATTCAGTACTTC.